The present entry profiles one TCR beta chain with its context. TCRdb's table, derived via immunoSEQ multiplex PCR, lists solely in-frame clones and lacks some. The sample records around 200,000 clones, roughly nine tenths being singletons. The data are from a study of blood T cell repertoires in COVID-19. The receptor was derived from a man in his 70s with active or convalescent COVID-19. Sequenced input: peripheral blood.

Written as DNA, the CDR3 is TGTGCCAGCAGCAGGGGACAGCTGAACACTGAAGCTTTCTTT. This gives the protein CASSRGQLNTEAFF. The rearrangement joins TRBV28 to TRBJ1-1, with 7 nucleotides matching TRBD1. The CDR3 is 14 amino acids. J lost 0 bases, V lost 6 bases, and 4 bases had no gene match. Germline CDR1 reads MDHEN; CDR2 reads SYDVKM. The whole variable domain, filled in from reference TRBV28 and TRBJ1-1, reads DVKVTQSSRYLVKRTGEKVFLECVQDMDHENMFWYRQDPGLGLRLIYFSYDVKMKEKGDIPEGYSVSREKKERFSLILESASTNQTSMYLCASSRGQLNTEAFFGQGTRLTVV.